The TCR beta chain described here comes from a study of T cells in Graves' hyperthyroidism and ophthalmopathy. Amplified regions were TCR beta CDR3 sequences from RNA transcripts. A set of HTBI primers served as the primers for a first-round RT-PCR of the TCR CDR3. TCRdb passed the multiplex PCR reads through MiXCR, listing each CDR3 protein once. The sample consists of hundreds of thousands of distinct CDR3 sequences, 15% to 20% of them appearing once. Criteria for exclusion of patients were uncontrolled infection, other autoimmune disease, pregnancy or lactation. The authors obtained PBMCs from around 10 ml of fresh peripheral blood. Whole-study findings and limits: A 13 V-J signature model discriminated ophthalmopathy versus stable hyperthyroidism.

Comment on this clonotype: What it recognizes is unknown.

V shed 6 bases and J shed 2 bases, with 14 bases lying between them. The CDR3 spans 15 residues. CDR1 is LGHDT and CDR2 is YNNKEL in the germline V gene (reference sequence). The specimen sequenced was blood. The TCR originated in a man in his forties with Graves' ophthalmopathy. This sequence joins TRBV3-1 and TRBJ1-5; D call uncertain. The CDR3 DNA reads TGTGCCAGCAGTAAGATGTACGGAGGCAATCAGCCCCAGCATTTT. Translating gives CASSKMYGGNQPQHF.